These 11 T cell receptor beta chains were all obtained from the same sample, sequenced in a study of patients and donors after allogeneic stem cell transplantation. From the RT-PCR reads, TCRdb called clonotypes with MiXCR, one entry per CDR3 protein. The repertoire holds some 960,000 distinct CDR3 sequences, with approximately 18% as singletons. The specimen was blood, either unsorted or a sorted T cell fraction (not recorded which). All receptors derive from a human donor who was either an allogeneic HSCT recipient or a stem cell or donor lymphocyte infusion donor (not recorded which). It is not recorded whose cells these are; they may come from a transplant donor.

This clonotype was seen a few times. The V and J genes are TRBV12-3 or TRBV12-4 and TRBJ2-3, with D possibly called TRBD1 or TRBD2 (6 bases each). V lost 5 bases and J 4 bases, leaving 13 bases between the germline ends. The CDR3 runs 14 residues. The CDR3 sequence: CASSPPGGADTQYF. In DNA form, the CDR3 reads TGTGCCAGCAGTCCCCCCGGGGGCGCAGATACGCAGTATTTT.

This clonotype was seen a handful of times. The chain employs TRBV5-1 and TRBJ2-1, with 8 bases lining up with TRBD2. V lost 6 bases and J lost 9; bases outside the gene matches: 11. The germline V gene has CDR1 SGHRS and CDR2 YFSETQ. The CDR3 sequence is 14 residues long. This CDR3 reads CASKSAGGIFEQFF. The CDR3 nucleotides read TGCGCCAGCAAGTCTGCGGGAGGAATCTTTGAGCAGTTCTTC.

This clonotype was detected ten times or more. This chain uses TRBV10-3 with TRBJ2-7; D might be TRBD1 (6 bases). The germline V gene has CDR1 ENHRY and CDR2 SYGVKD. The length of the CDR3 is 13 residues. V dropped 2 bases and J dropped 5 bases, with 10 bases sitting between them. CDR3 protein: CAISETGNHEQYF. In DNA, the CDR3 is TGTGCCATCAGTGAGACAGGGAACCACGAGCAGTACTTC.

This clonotype was detected ten times or more. The V gene is TRBV20-1, the J gene TRBJ1-1; 8 nucleotides align to TRBD1. The CDR3 is 11 residues long. Unmatched junction bases numbered 3, after V lost 4 bases and J lost 8 bases. The V gene's germline CDR1 is DFQATT and CDR2 SNEGSKA (reference sequence). Here the CDR3 reads CSAIGTGEAFF. CDR3 in DNA: TGCAGTGCTATCGGGACAGGAGAAGCTTTCTTT.

The rearrangement joins TRBV24-1 to TRBJ2-5, with no clear D. CDR1 and CDR2 (germline): KGHDR, SFDVKD. CDR3 length: 13 residues. V dropped 8 bases and J dropped 5 bases, with 14 bases sitting between them. CDR3 sequence: CATIPQSRETQYF. DNA for the CDR3: TGTGCCACCATCCCCCAAAGCAGGGAGACCCAGTACTTC.

This clonotype was picked up a small number of times. V and J are TRBV7-9 and TRBJ1-2; D is perhaps TRBD1 (5 bases). Trimming pared 1 base from V and 1 base from J, leaving 7 bases between. CDR3 length: 14 amino acids. Germline CDR1 is SEHNR and CDR2 is FQNEAQ (reference sequence). The CDR3 protein is CASSLVGGNYGYTF. CDR3 nucleotide sequence: TGTGCCAGCAGCTTAGTGGGGGGTAACTATGGCTACACCTTC.

The V gene is TRBV5-1, the J gene TRBJ1-1; the match to TRBD1 covers 7 bases. Trimming at V came to 1 base and at J to 0 bases, leaving 6 bases not matched to a gene. The V gene's germline CDR1 is SGHRS and CDR2 YFSETQ. The length of the CDR3 is 16 residues. The CDR3 spells CASSLRTGDMNTEAFF. The CDR3 DNA follows: TGCGCCAGCAGCTTGCGGACAGGAGACATGAACACTGAAGCTTTCTTT.

J is TRBJ1-5 and V is TRBV4-1; D is unclear. The germline V gene has CDR1 MGHRA and CDR2 YSYEKL. The V and J ends lost 1 base and 8 bases respectively, with 9 bases between them. The length of the CDR3 is 13 residues. CDR3 sequence (DNA): TGCGCCAGCAGCCAAGCGTCCTGGGAGCCCCAGCATTTT. Translating it yields CASSQASWEPQHF.

The sample holds a few counts of this clonotype. The chain recombines TRBV6-2 or TRBV6-3 with TRBJ2-1; 13 nucleotides agree with TRBD2. Germline loops: CDR1 MNHEY, CDR2 SVGEGT. J gave up 7 bases and V 6 bases, and 6 bases lay outside the gene matches. CDR3 length: 15 residues. The CDR3 region has the DNA TGTGCCAGCAGCATACTAGCGGGGGGGCGGAATGAGCAGTTCTTC. Protein sequence: CASSILAGGRNEQFF.

The rearrangement links TRBV6-1 to TRBJ2-1, with a tentative D call TRBD1 (6 bases). The CDR3 has 14 amino acids. Between the trimmed V and J ends, which lost 3 bases and 2 bases, there was a span of 8 bases. CDR1 and CDR2 (germline): MNHNS, SASEGT. CDR3 sequence reads: CASSEDRTYNEQFF. CDR3 bases: TGTGCCAGCAGTGAGGACAGAACCTACAATGAGCAGTTCTTC.

This chain uses TRBV7-9 with TRBJ2-1, with a possible D match to TRBD1 (5 bases). CDR1 is SEHNR and CDR2 is FQNEAQ in the germline V gene (reference sequence). V was trimmed by 2 bases and J by 3 bases, leaving 11 bases between them. The CDR3 is 15 amino acids. The CDR3 sequence is CASSLLRAYYNEQFF. In DNA, the CDR3 is TGTGCCAGCAGCTTACTCAGGGCCTACTACAATGAGCAGTTCTTC.